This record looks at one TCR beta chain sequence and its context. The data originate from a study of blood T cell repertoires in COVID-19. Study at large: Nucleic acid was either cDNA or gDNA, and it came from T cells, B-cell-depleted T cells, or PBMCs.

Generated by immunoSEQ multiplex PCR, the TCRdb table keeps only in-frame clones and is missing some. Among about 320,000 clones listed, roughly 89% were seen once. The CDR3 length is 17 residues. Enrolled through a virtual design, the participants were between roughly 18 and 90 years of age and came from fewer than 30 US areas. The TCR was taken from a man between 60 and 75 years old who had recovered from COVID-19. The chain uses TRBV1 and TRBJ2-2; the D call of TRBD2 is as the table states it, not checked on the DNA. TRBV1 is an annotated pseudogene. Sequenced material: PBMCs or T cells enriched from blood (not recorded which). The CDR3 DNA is TGCACCAGCAGCCAAGACCGTAGCGGGAGGCGGGCCGGGGAGCTGTTTTTT. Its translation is CTSSQDRSGRRAGELFF.